The text below deals with one T cell receptor (beta chain). These data are taken from a study of blood T cell repertoires in COVID-19. Whole-study context: Acute and convalescent COVID-19 samples came from the United States, Italy and Spain.

The protocol was immunoSEQ multiplex PCR, while the TCRdb copy is restricted to in-frame clones and leaves out a portion. The sample yields approximately 190,000 clones, nearly 90% seen once. Material for sequencing was peripheral blood. This clonotype was sampled from a woman between 40 and 55 years old who had recovered from COVID-19.

For the CDR3, the DNA is TGTGCCAGCAGTCTTTTACTAACGAACACCGGGGAGCTGTTTTTT. It codes for CASSLLLTNTGELFF. The chain combines TRBV28 with TRBJ2-2, with D hard to call. Per the germline V gene, CDR1 is MDHEN and CDR2 is SYDVKM. Trimming took off 5 bases at V and 0 bases at J, with 10 bases between the two ends. This CDR3 region has 15 residues.